The 6 T cell receptor beta chains below were found in one sample sequenced in a study of CD8 T cells in Susac syndrome. An amount of RNA that ranged from 0.5 to 1 ug was reverse transcribed with random hexamers. MiXCR, run by TCRdb on the immunoSEQ multiplex PCR reads, gives a single entry per CDR3 protein. Counted here are roughly 190,000 distinct CDR3 sequences, 95% occurring once; the ten biggest clones make up around 0.16%. Sequencing used CD8+ T cells from PBMCs. Receptors originate from a human donor with Susac syndrome.

This chain uses TRBV3-1 with TRBJ1-5; tentative D call: TRBD1 (5 bases). V lost 6 bases, J lost 7 bases, and 10 bases lay in between. The CDR3 has 12 amino acids. Looked up from germline, CDR1 is LGHDT and CDR2 is YNNKEL (reference sequence). Here the CDR3 DNA reads TGTGCCAGCAGACCGGGACTGCAGCCCCAGCATTTT. Residues: CASRPGLQPQHF.

The chain uses TRBV23-1 and TRBJ1-1; TRBD1 agrees at 11 bases. TRBV23-1 carries the ORF label, with uncertain function. Trimming at V came to 0 bases and at J to 4 bases, leaving 1 base not matched to a gene. The CDR3 sequence is 15 residues long. The CDR3 DNA reads as TGCGCCAGCAGTCAATCGGGACAGGGGGGCACTGAAGCTTTCTTT. It codes for CASSQSGQGGTEAFF.

This chain uses TRBV30 with TRBJ2-1; 8 nucleotides line up with TRBD2. The V segment lost 2 bases and the J segment 4 bases; nucleotides outside the gene matches: 7. CDR1 is GTSNPN and CDR2 is SVGIG in the germline V gene (reference sequence). CDR3 length: 15 residues. CDR3 region: CAWSPLRGAYNEQFF. Here the CDR3 DNA reads TGTGCCTGGAGTCCCTTGCGGGGGGCTTACAATGAGCAGTTCTTC.

J is TRBJ2-3 and V is TRBV11-2, with a possible D match to TRBD2 (5 bases). V shed 2 bases and J shed 2 bases, with 26 bases lying between them. The CDR3 consists of 20 residues. Per the germline V gene, CDR1 is SGHAT and CDR2 is FQNNGV. CDR3 DNA sequence: TGTGCCAGCAGCTTATTCTTTGGGTTCGCTAGCTACGTTCCCACAGATACGCAGTATTTT. Protein product: CASSLFFGFASYVPTDTQYF.

The chain joins TRBV12-3 or TRBV12-4 to TRBJ2-3; 8 bases are a match to TRBD1. The CDR3 has 13 residues. With V trimmed by 6 bases and J by 4 bases, 3 bases remained unmatched. In nucleotides, the CDR3 is TGTGCCAGCAGGTCAGGGGGCGCAGATACGCAGTATTTT. Translating it yields CASRSGGADTQYF.

The chain is built from TRBV11-1 and TRBJ2-7, with 8 nucleotides matching TRBD1. Unmatched junction bases numbered 5, after V lost 1 base and J lost 3 bases. Germline CDR1 reads SGHAT; CDR2 reads FQDESV (reference sequence). The CDR3 consists of 15 residues. CDR3 sequence (DNA): TGTGCCAGCAGCTTAGAGTTTGGGACAGGCTACGAGCAGTACTTC. Encoded protein: CASSLEFGTGYEQYF. Filled out from reference TRBV11-1 and TRBJ2-7, the complete variable domain reads EAEVAQSPRYKITEKSQAVAFWCDPISGHATLYWYRQILGQGPELLVQFQDESVVDDSQLPKDRFSAERLKGVDSTLKIQPAELGDSAMYLCASSLEFGTGYEQYFGPGTRLTVT.